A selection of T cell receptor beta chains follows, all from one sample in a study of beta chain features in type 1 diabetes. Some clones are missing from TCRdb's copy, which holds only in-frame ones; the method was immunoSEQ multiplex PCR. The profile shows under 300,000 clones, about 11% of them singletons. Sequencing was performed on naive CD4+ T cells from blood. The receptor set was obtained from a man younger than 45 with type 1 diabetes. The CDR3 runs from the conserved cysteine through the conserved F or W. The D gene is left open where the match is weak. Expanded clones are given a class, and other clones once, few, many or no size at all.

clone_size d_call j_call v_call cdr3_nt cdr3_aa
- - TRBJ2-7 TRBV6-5 TGTGCCAGCAGCCGAGCGACAGGCCCGGGGTACGAGCAGTACTTC CASSRATGPGYEQYF
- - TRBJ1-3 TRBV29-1 TGCAGCGTCAGACAGGCCTCTGGAAACACCATATATTTT CSVRQASGNTIYF
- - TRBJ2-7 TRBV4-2 TGTGCCAGCAGCCACAGCTACGAGCAGTACTTC CASSHSYEQYF
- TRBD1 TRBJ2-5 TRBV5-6 TGTGCCAGCAGCCCTGCTACAGGGGGCTGGGAGACCCAGTACTTC CASSPATGGWETQYF
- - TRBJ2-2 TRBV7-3 TGTGCCAGCGGGCCTCCCACCGGGGAGCTGTTTTTT CASGPPTGELFF
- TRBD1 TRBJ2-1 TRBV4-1 TGCGCCAGCAGCCAAGATCAGGGACAGGGGTTTTATGAGCAGTTCTTC CASSQDQGQGFYEQFF
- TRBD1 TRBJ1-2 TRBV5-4 TGTGCCAGCACCTTGGATGGACAGGGAAACAGGGGCTACACCTTC CASTLDGQGNRGYTF
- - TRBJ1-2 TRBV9 TGTGCCAGCAGCGTAGGAGGTCAGGGAGGGGCCTACTATGGCTACACCTTC CASSVGGQGGAYYGYTF
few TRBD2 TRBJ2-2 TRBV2 TGTGCCAGCAGGGGAACTAGCGCCGGGGAGCTGTTTTTT CASRGTSAGELFF
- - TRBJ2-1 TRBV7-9 TGTGCCAGCAGCTTACTCGGGGGAGGTGAGCAGTTCTTC CASSLLGGGEQFF
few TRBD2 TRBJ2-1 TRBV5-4 TGTGCCAGCAGCGAGGGACTAGCGGTATTTGAGCAGTTCTTC CASSEGLAVFEQFF
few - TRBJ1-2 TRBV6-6 TGTGCCAGCAGTCAAAGGGGCTTTGGCTACACCTTC CASSQRGFGYTF
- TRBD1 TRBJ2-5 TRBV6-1 TGTGCCAGCAGATCGACAGGGGAAGGGGAGACCCAGTACTTC CASRSTGEGETQYF
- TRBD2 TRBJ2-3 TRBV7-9 TGTGCCAGCAGCTCGCTAGCGGGGGTAACAGATACGCAGTATTTT CASSSLAGVTDTQYF
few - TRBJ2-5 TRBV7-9 TGTGCCAGCAGCTTGTTCCTCAGCCAAGAGACCCAGTACTTC CASSLFLSQETQYF
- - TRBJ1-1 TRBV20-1 TGCAGTGCTCCAGTGAACACTGAAGCTTTCTTT CSAPVNTEAFF
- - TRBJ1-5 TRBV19 TGTGCCAGTAGTATAGGCGGATATAGCAATCAGCCCCAGCATTTT CASSIGGYSNQPQHF
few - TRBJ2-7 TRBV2 TGTGCCAGCAGTATCTCCCCGCAGATCTCCTACGAGCAGTACTTC CASSISPQISYEQYF
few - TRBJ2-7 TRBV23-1 TGCGCCAGCAGTCGCGAGGGAAGGCCCTCCTACGAGCAGTACTTC CASSREGRPSYEQYF
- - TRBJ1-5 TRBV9 TGTGCCAGCAGCGTAGGAGATGGGGAGAATCAGCCCCAGCATTTT CASSVGDGENQPQHF
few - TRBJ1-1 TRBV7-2 TGTGCCAGCAGCTTATACAGGGCGGACACTGAAGCTTTCTTT CASSLYRADTEAFF
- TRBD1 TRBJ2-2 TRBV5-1 TGCGCCAGCAGTTCTGGACAGGGGGCGACCGGGGAGCTGTTTTTT CASSSGQGATGELFF
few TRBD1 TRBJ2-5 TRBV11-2 TGTGCCAGCAGCTCGGGACAGGGACAAAAGACCCAGTACTTC CASSSGQGQKTQYF
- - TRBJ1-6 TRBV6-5 TGTGCCAGCAGTTCCAGAGGACTTCTCGCTTCACCCCTCCACTTT CASSSRGLLASPLHF
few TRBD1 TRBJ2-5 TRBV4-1 TGCGCCAGCAGCCAAGGCTCGGGACAGCTTGGAGAGACCCAGTACTTC CASSQGSGQLGETQYF
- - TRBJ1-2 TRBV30 TGTGCCTGGAGTCGGGGCTATGGCTACACCTTC CAWSRGYGYTF
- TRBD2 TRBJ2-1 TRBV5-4 TGTGCCAGCAGCTTATCTCTAGCGGAGTACAATGAGCAGTTCTTC CASSLSLAEYNEQFF
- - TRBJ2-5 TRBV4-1 TGCGCCAGCAGCCAAGATCAGGGGACAAGGGAGACCCAGTACTTC CASSQDQGTRETQYF
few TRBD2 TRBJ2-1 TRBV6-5 TGTGCCAGCAGCTTAGCGGGGGGGCGGGATGAGCAGTTCTTC CASSLAGGRDEQFF
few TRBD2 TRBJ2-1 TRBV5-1 TGCGCCAGCAGCCCGGGACTAGTCTACAATGAGCAGTTCTTC CASSPGLVYNEQFF
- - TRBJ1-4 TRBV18 TGTGCCAGCTCACCGGGAGTTTTTAATGAAAAACTGTTTTTT CASSPGVFNEKLFF
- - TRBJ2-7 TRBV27 TGTGCCAGCAGTTTGTCCAGGTATCATGAGCAGTACTTC CASSLSRYHEQYF
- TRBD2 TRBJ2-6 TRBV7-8 TGTGCCAGCAGCTTAGTGGCGGGGGGCTCTGGGGCCAACGTCCTGACTTTC CASSLVAGGSGANVLTF
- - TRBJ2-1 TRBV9 TGTGCCAGCAGCGCTCGACTAGAGGGGCACAATGAGCAGTTCTTC CASSARLEGHNEQFF
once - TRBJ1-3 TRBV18 TGTGCCAGCTCACCACAGGAGGTTAGCTCTGGAAACACCATATATTTT CASSPQEVSSGNTIYF
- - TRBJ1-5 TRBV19 TGTGCCAGTAGTGACAAACCAGATCAGCCCCAGCATTTT CASSDKPDQPQHF
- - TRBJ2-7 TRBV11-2 TGTGCCAGCAGCTTAGGAGCCTACGAGCAGTACTTC CASSLGAYEQYF
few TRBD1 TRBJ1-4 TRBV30 TGTGCCTGGACCCCAGGGGGCACGAAACTGTTTTTT CAWTPGGTKLFF
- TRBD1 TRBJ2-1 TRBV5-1 TGCGCCAGCAGCGTCCGACAGGGGAATCCCTACAATGAGCAGTTCTTC CASSVRQGNPYNEQFF
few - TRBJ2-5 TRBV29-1 TGCAGCGTTGAAGATTACAGACAAGAGACCCAGTACTTC CSVEDYRQETQYF
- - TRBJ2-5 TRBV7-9 TGTGCCAGCAGCCGAAACGGGGGAGGAGGAGAGACCCAGTACTTC CASSRNGGGGETQYF
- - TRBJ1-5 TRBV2 TGTGCCAGCAGTGATCGCGGGCCCAGCAATCAGCCCCAGCATTTT CASSDRGPSNQPQHF
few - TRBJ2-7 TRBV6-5 TGTGCCAGCAGTTACTCCGGACAGTACGAGCAGTACTTC CASSYSGQYEQYF
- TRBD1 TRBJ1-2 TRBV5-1 TGCGCCAGCAGCTTGGTACAGGGGAACTATGGCTACACCTTC CASSLVQGNYGYTF
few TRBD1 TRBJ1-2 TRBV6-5 TGTGCCAGCAAAAGGACAGGGACTGGCTACACCTTC CASKRTGTGYTF
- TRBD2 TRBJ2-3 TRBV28 TGTGCCAGCACCCCACTGGGGGGGTTTTCAGATACGCAGTATTTT CASTPLGGFSDTQYF
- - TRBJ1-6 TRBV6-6 TGTGCCAGCAGTGGAACCTCAGAGAGCACCGGGTCACCCCTCCACTTT CASSGTSESTGSPLHF
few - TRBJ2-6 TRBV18 TGTGCCAGCTCACCAGCGAACTCTGGGGCCAACGTCCTGACTTTC CASSPANSGANVLTF
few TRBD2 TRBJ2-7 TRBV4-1 TGCGCCAGCAGCCAAGATCCTAGCGGGGGGGTCGAGCAGTACTTC CASSQDPSGGVEQYF
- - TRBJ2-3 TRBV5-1 TGCGCCAGCAGCTTGCGCGCACCTCTCACAGATACGCAGTATTTT CASSLRAPLTDTQYF
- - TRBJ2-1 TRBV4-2 TGTGCCAGCAGCCAAGTCATGCACGCGGGGAGCTCCTACAATGAGCAGTTCTTC CASSQVMHAGSSYNEQFF
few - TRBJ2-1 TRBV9 TGTGCCAGCAGCGTAGGTGACTATTACAATGAGCAGTTCTTC CASSVGDYYNEQFF